Included here is one T cell receptor beta chain sequence, with context. This specimen comes from a study of PD-L1 blockade in urothelial cancer. Data came from immunoSEQ multiplex PCR; TCRdb stores just in-frame clones and leaves some out. The table lists roughly 52,000 clones, roughly 80% of them singletons. The time point here: pretreatment peripheral blood. This CDR3 region has 15 residues. The trim removed 8 bases at V and 5 bases at J, leaving 8 bases unmatched. CDR1 is MNHEY, CDR2 SVGAGI, per germline. The sequencing here drew on PBMCs, taken around atezolizumab (anti-PD-L1) treatment. V and J are TRBV6-5 and TRBJ2-2; the match to TRBD1 covers 10 bases. This clonotype originated in a man aged 45-65 years with urothelial cancer. CDR3 loop: CASHEWGQGTGELFF. CDR3 in DNA: TGTGCCAGCCACGAGTGGGGACAGGGGACCGGGGAGCTGTTTTTT.